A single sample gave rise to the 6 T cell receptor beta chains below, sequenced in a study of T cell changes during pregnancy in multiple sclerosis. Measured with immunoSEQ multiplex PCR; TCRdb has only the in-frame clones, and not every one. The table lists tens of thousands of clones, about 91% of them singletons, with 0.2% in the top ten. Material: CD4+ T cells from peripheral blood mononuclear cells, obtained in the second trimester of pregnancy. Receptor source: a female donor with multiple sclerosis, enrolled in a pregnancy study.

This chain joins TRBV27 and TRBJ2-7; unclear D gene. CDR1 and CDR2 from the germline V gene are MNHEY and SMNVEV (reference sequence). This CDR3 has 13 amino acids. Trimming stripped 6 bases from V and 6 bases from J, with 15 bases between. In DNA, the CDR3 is TGTGCCAGCAGCCGACTCCCGCGAGGCGAGCAGTACTTC. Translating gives CASSRLPRGEQYF.

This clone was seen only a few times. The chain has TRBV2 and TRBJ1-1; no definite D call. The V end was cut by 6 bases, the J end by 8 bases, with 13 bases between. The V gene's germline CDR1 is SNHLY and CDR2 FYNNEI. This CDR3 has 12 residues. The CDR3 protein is CASRAEVVEAFF. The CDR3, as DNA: TGTGCCAGCAGAGCTGAGGTGGTAGAAGCTTTCTTT.

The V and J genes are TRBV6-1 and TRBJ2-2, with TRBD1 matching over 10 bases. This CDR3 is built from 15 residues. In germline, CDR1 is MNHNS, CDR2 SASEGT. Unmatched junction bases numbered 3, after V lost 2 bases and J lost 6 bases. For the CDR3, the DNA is TGTGCCAGCAGTGAAAGGACAGGGGGACCCGGGGAGCTGTTTTTT. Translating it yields CASSERTGGPGELFF.

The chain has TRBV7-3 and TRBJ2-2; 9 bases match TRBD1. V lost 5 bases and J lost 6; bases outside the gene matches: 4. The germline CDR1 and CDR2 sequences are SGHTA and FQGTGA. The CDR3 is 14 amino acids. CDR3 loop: CASSRQGGAGELFF. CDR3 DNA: TGTGCCAGCAGCCGACAGGGGGGCGCCGGGGAGCTGTTTTTT.

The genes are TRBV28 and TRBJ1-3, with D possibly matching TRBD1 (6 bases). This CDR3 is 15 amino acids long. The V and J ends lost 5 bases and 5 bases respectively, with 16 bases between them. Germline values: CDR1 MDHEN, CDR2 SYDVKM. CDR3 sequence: CASSPSGGQRNTIYF. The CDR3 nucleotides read TGTGCCAGCAGTCCCTCCGGGGGGCAACGAAACACCATATATTTT.

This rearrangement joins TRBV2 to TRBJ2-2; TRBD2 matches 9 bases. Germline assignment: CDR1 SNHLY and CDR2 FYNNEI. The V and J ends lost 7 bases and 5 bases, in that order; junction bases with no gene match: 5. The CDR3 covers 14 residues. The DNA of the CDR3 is TGTGCCAGCACCAACCTAGCGGGGACCGGGGAGCTGTTTTTT. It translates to CASTNLAGTGELFF.